This TCR beta chain was profiled in a study of blood T cell repertoires in COVID-19. V shed 5 bases and J shed 2 bases, with 12 bases lying between them. This CDR3 is 14 amino acids long. Per germline, CDR1 MDHEN and CDR2 SYDVKM. Original handling: Reference gene primer amplification yielded estimated nucleated cell counts. This table comes from immunoSEQ multiplex PCR, and its TCRdb copy is limited to in-frame clones, with some not included. V and J calls and clone size are as listed in that table; D and trimming were resolved from the DNA. The sample has 200,000 to 300,000 clones, 84% seen once. This receptor was taken from a man aged 50 or older with acute or convalescent COVID-19. This chain uses TRBV28 with TRBJ1-1; D is possibly TRBD1 (6 bases). What was sequenced was peripheral blood. CDR3 sequence (DNA): TGTGCCAGCAGTCCCGGACAGAGTAACACTGAAGCTTTCTTT. It translates to CASSPGQSNTEAFF.